This T cell receptor beta chain was found in a study of Ad26.COV2.S vaccination and SARS-CoV-2 variants. Turning to the study itself: Recipients of Ad26.COV2.S got it intramuscularly, once or twice 56 days apart.

The treatment: roughly 20 received Ad26.COV2.S at low or high dose, single or two shots; several received placebo; per-sample allocation not given. Day 63 after the first injection of vaccine or placebo was the sampling time. Produced via immunoSEQ multiplex PCR; TCRdb's table is partial and in-frame only. The table shows hundreds of thousands of clones, with about 88% occurring only once. The receptor's source is a person aged 18-60 years who received the Ad26.COV2.S COVID-19 vaccine or a placebo. The input for sequencing was peripheral blood, taken in a trial of Ad26.COV2.S vaccine versus placebo.

The CDR3 here is CASSPASLHTQYF. CDR3 in DNA: TGTGCCAGCAGTCCAGCGAGTTTGCATACGCAGTATTTT. The chain couples TRBV11-2 to TRBJ2-3, with D hard to call. V lost 6 bases to trimming and J lost 7 bases, with 14 bases between them. This CDR3 comprises 13 residues. CDR1 SGHAT and CDR2 FQNNGV come from the germline V gene.